One and the same sample provided the 8 T cell receptor beta chains below, sequenced in a study of OX40 agonist ivuxolimab in advanced cancers. TCRdb's copy holds only in-frame clones and misses some; the assay was immunoSEQ multiplex PCR. Among tens of thousands of clones listed, 84% were seen once. Sequences were derived from CD4+ or CD8+ T cells sorted from blood, sampled in a trial of the OX40 agonist ivuxolimab. Receptors were obtained from an adult with an advanced solid tumor such as melanoma, head and neck, liver or kidney cancer.

V and J are TRBV7-3 and TRBJ1-6; TRBD1 is a possible D gene (5 bases). V was shortened by 5 bases and J by 5 bases, with 13 bases between the two germline ends. Germline CDR1 and CDR2: SGHTA and FQGTGA. The CDR3 runs 15 residues. DNA of the CDR3: TGTGCCAGCAGCCTAAACCAGGGAGATAATTCACCCCTCCACTTT. Protein sequence: CASSLNQGDNSPLHF.

The V gene is TRBV6-4, the J gene TRBJ1-1; TRBD1 agrees at 7 bases. J lost 4 bases, V lost 7 bases, and 6 bases had no gene match. The CDR3 runs 13 residues. Germline-derived CDR1 and CDR2 are MRHNA and SNTAGT. CDR3 nucleotides: TGTGCCAGCACGCAACAGGGGTTCACTGAAGCTTTCTTT. Translation gives CASTQQGFTEAFF.

This CDR3 is CASSLGRGGRQQETQYF. The CDR3 DNA reads TGTGCCAGCAGCTTAGGACGTGGCGGGAGGCAACAAGAGACCCAGTACTTC. The chain links TRBV11-2 to TRBJ2-5, with TRBD2 matching over 8 bases. Trimming cost V 1 base and J 2 bases; bases outside gene matches: 9. Germline assignment: CDR1 SGHAT and CDR2 FQNNGV. The CDR3 runs to 17 residues.

This chain connects TRBV7-2 to TRBJ1-3; 7 bases fit TRBD1. This CDR3 is built from 15 residues. V shed 4 bases, J shed 4 bases, and the junction held 7 bases outside the gene matches. Looked up from germline, CDR1 is SGHTA and CDR2 is FQGNSA. The CDR3 spells CASSSPRDRGNTIYF. The CDR3 coding sequence is TGTGCCAGCAGCTCTCCCCGGGACAGAGGAAACACCATATATTTT.

The rearrangement uses TRBV6-1 and TRBJ2-7; no definite D call. Trimming took off 0 bases at V and 2 bases at J, with 11 bases between the two ends. Per germline, CDR1 MNHNS and CDR2 SASEGT. The CDR3 spans 15 residues. The CDR3: CASSEAWAPTYEQYF. CDR3 bases: TGTGCCAGCAGTGAAGCGTGGGCCCCTACCTACGAGCAGTACTTC.

This sequence joins TRBV2 and TRBJ2-5; no definite D call. Germline V lookup: CDR1 SNHLY, CDR2 FYNNEI. V gave up 5 bases and J gave up 5 bases, with 6 bases separating them. The CDR3 has 11 amino acids. The CDR3 coding sequence is TGTGCCAGCAGTCTCAGGGAGACCCAGTACTTC. It encodes CASSLRETQYF.

This clone appeared a few times. V and J are TRBV2 and TRBJ1-3, with D perhaps TRBD1 (6 bases). The germline gives CDR1 SNHLY, CDR2 FYNNEI. This CDR3 has 15 residues. The V gene lost 4 bases and the J gene lost 7 bases, with 17 bases spanning the gap. CDR3: CASSGPTGFRNTIYF. The CDR3 bases are TGTGCCAGCAGTGGACCGACAGGCTTCCGCAACACCATATATTTT.

This clone was seen a handful of times. The rearrangement uses TRBV5-4 and TRBJ2-5; TRBD2 agrees at 15 bases. Germline CDR1 reads SGHNT; CDR2 reads YYREEE (reference sequence). This CDR3 has 18 residues. The V gene end was trimmed by 0 bases and the J gene end by 8 bases; junction bases not matched to a gene: 11. CDR3 DNA sequence: TGTGCCAGCAGCTTGGAAGGGACTAGCGGGGGGCGGAAGAGAACCCAGTACTTC. Translation gives CASSLEGTSGGRKRTQYF. The full variable domain, in which reference TRBV5-4 and TRBJ2-5 provide the parts outside the CDR3, is ETGVTQSPTHLIKTRGQQVTLRCSSQSGHNTVSWYQQALGQGPQFIFQYYREEENGRGNFPPRFSGLQFPNYSSELNVNALELDDSALYLCASSLEGTSGGRKRTQYFGPGTRLLVL.